This T cell receptor (beta chain) was found in a study of Ad26.COV2.S vaccination and SARS-CoV-2 variants. Study results and caveats: People given the vaccine had a wider spike-specific TCR breadth than placebo recipients did.

The CDR3 loop spans 14 amino acids. In germline, CDR1 is MNHEY, CDR2 SMNVEV (reference sequence). V lost 3 bases and J lost 2, with 10 bases in between. Concerning this clone itself: Antigen: not known.

Only in-frame clones appear in the TCRdb table, and some are missing; sequencing was by immunoSEQ multiplex PCR. The sample includes about 400,000 clones, about 91% of them seen just once. Treatment specified: about 20 received Ad26.COV2.S at low or high dose, single or two shots; about five received placebo; per-sample allocation not given. Day 63 following the first vaccine or placebo injection was when the samples were taken. This person who donated was an adult of 18-55 years in Boston. Sequenced material: peripheral blood, taken in a trial of Ad26.COV2.S vaccine versus placebo. The sequence was collected from a person between 18 and 65 years old who received the Ad26.COV2.S COVID-19 vaccine or a placebo. This chain joins TRBV27 and TRBJ2-5; D is perhaps TRBD1 (6 bases). The CDR3 DNA sequence: TGTGCCAGCAGTTTCTCGACAGGACAAGAGACCCAGTACTTC. This codes for CASSFSTGQETQYF.